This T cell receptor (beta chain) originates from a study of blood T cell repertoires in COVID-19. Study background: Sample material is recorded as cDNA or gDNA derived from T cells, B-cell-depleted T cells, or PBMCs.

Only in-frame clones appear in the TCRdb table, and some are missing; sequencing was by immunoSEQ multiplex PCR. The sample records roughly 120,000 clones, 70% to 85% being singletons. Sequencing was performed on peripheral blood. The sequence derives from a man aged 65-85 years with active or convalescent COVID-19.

The CDR3 nucleotides are TGTGCCAGCAGCGGGAGGATCTCCGGGGAGCTGTTTTTT. This encodes CASSGRISGELFF. The chain links TRBV6-5 to TRBJ2-2; 7 bases match TRBD2. This CDR3 contains 13 residues. Trimming at V came to 6 bases and at J to 6 bases, leaving 4 bases not matched to a gene. Germline assignment: CDR1 MNHEY and CDR2 SVGAGI.